The 7 T cell receptor beta chains given below trace back to one sample, sequenced in a study of shared clonotypes between healthy human individuals. The method was immunoSEQ multiplex PCR; TCRdb's version includes in-frame clones alone and lacks a portion of them. The sample lists roughly 1,500,000 clones, approximately 98.5% occurring once. Sequenced input: naive CD4+ T cells sorted from blood. Described subset: CD45RA+ positively selected. These receptors were collected from a man aged 30 to 39 in good health.

The J gene is TRBJ2-5, the V gene TRBV18, with D perhaps matching TRBD1 or TRBD2 (5 bases each). V was pared by 1 base and J by 4 bases, with 16 bases between. CDR1 is KGHSH and CDR2 is LQKENI in the germline V gene. The CDR3 totals 16 residues. CDR3 DNA: TGTGCCAGCTCACCACTTGGGACCCCACGGAGAGAGACCCAGTACTTC. This gives the protein CASSPLGTPRRETQYF.

This clone was counted a single time. The rearrangement links TRBV7-6 to TRBJ2-5; D is undetermined. CDR1 and CDR2 from the germline V gene are SGHVS and FNYEAQ. V was trimmed by 5 bases and J by 4 bases, leaving 14 bases between them. The CDR3 loop spans 14 amino acids. CDR3 region: CASSLWSQAETQYF. The CDR3 DNA reads TGTGCCAGCAGCCTCTGGAGCCAGGCAGAGACCCAGTACTTC. The full variable domain, rest sourced from reference TRBV7-6 and TRBJ2-5, is GAGVSQSPRYKVTKRGQDVALRCDPISGHVSLYWYRQALGQGPEFLTYFNYEAQQDKSGLPNDRFSAERPEGSISTLTIQRTEQRDSAMYRCASSLWSQAETQYFGPGTRLLVL.

Here the CDR3 reads CASSQDKVQETQYF. CDR3 in DNA: TGTGCCAGCAGCCAAGATAAGGTTCAAGAGACCCAGTACTTC. The V call is TRBV4-2, the J call TRBJ2-5; no firm D call. Trimming took off 0 bases at V and 2 bases at J, with 7 bases between the two ends. Germline V gene lookup returns CDR1 LGHNA and CDR2 YNFKEQ. CDR3 length equals 14 residues.

V usage is TRBV6-6 and J usage is TRBJ1-1; TRBD1 might be the D (6 bases). The CDR3 is made up of 15 amino acids. Trimming took off 5 bases at V and 4 bases at J, with 17 bases between the two ends. Germline CDR1 is MNHNY and CDR2 is SVGAGI (reference sequence). The CDR3 region is CASSEYRVGATEAFF. As DNA, the CDR3 is TGTGCCAGCAGTGAGTACAGGGTTGGAGCCACTGAAGCTTTCTTT.

This chain connects TRBV29-1 to TRBJ2-7; D unresolved. Trimming shortened V by 6 bases and J by 0 bases, and 9 bases separated the two germline ends. Germline values: CDR1 SQVTM, CDR2 ANQGSEA. This CDR3 has 12 amino acids. CDR3 loop: CSVLQDSYEQYF. CDR3 nucleotides: TGCAGCGTACTTCAAGACTCCTACGAGCAGTACTTC.

The chain carries TRBV9 and TRBJ2-7; D gene ambiguous. The V gene lost 4 bases and the J gene lost 1 base, with 12 bases spanning the gap. There are 14 residues in the CDR3. CDR1 SGDLS and CDR2 YYNGEE come from the germline V gene. The CDR3 DNA is TGTGCCAGCAGCCCCGACGGGCCGTCCTACGAGCAGTACTTC. Protein product: CASSPDGPSYEQYF.

This clone was counted a single time. The chain joins TRBV7-9 to TRBJ2-3; 11 bases are shared with TRBD2. There are 17 residues in the CDR3. The germline CDR1 and CDR2 sequences are SEHNR and FQNEAQ (reference sequence). V was pared by 1 base and J by 2 bases, with 5 bases of the junction left unmatched. The CDR3: CASSLGLAGGPTDTQYF. DNA for the CDR3: TGTGCCAGCAGCTTAGGGCTAGCGGGAGGACCCACAGATACGCAGTATTTT.